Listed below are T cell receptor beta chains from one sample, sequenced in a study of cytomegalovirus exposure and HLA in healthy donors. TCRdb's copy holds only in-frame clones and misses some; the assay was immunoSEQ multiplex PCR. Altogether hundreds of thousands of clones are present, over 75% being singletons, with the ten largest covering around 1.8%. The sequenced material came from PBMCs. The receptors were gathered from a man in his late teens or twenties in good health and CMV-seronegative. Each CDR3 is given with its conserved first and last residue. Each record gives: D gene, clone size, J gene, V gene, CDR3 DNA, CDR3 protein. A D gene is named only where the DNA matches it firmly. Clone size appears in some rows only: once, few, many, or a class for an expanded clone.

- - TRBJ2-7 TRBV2 TGTGCCAGCAGTGTATCAGGGGCCTACGAGCAGTACTTC CASSVSGAYEQYF
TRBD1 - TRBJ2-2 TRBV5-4 TGTGCCAGCAGCTTTGGACAGGTTGGGGACACCGGGGAGCTGTTTTTT CASSFGQVGDTGELFF
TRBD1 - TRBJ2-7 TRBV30 TGTGCCTGGAAAGACAGGGACGAGCAGTACTTC CAWKDRDEQYF
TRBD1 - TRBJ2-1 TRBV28 TGTGCCAGCAGTTGGAGGGACAGGGGCAATGAGCAGTTCTTC CASSWRDRGNEQFF
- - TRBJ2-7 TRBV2 TGTGCCAGCAGACGGTCTCAGGGGTTCTACGAGCAGTACTTC CASRRSQGFYEQYF
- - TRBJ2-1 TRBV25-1 TGTGCCAGCGCCCGGGGTCCCCGCTGGTCCTACAATGAGCAGTTCTTC CASARGPRWSYNEQFF
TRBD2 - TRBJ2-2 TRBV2 TGTGCCAGCAGTAGATCGTCTAGCGGGGGGGGCACCGGGGAGCTGTTTTTT CASSRSSSGGGTGELFF
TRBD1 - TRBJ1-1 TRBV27 TGTGCCAGCAGTTTGTCTACAGGGGGAACCACTGAAGCTTTCTTT CASSLSTGGTTEAFF
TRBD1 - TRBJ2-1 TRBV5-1 TGCGCCAGCAGCACCCAGACAGGGGGCGGGGGTGAGCAGTTCTTC CASSTQTGGGGEQFF
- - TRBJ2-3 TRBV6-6 TGTGCCAGCAGGCGAGCCCGGGGACATGTGACAGATACGCAGTATTTT CASRRARGHVTDTQYF
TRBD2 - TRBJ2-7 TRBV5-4 TGTGCCAGCAGCTTGCCCTCAATTAGCGGGGCCTACGAGCAGTACTTC CASSLPSISGAYEQYF
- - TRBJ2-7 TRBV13 TGTGCCAGCAGCTTAACGGGAGCCAGCTCCTACGAGCAGTACTTC CASSLTGASSYEQYF
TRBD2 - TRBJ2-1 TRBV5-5 TGTGCCAGCAGCTTGGCGACTAGCGGGAGGAGGGGGGAGCAGTTCTTC CASSLATSGRRGEQFF
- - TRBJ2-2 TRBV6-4 TGTGCCAACTACCAGCCCCCCGGGGAGCTGTTTTTT CANYQPPGELFF
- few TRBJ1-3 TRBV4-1 TGCGCCAGCAGCCAAGATTGGGGGGGGCCCGTCTCTGGAAACACCATATATTTT CASSQDWGGPVSGNTIYF
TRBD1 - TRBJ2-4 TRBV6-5 TGTGCCAGCAGTTACGGACAGGGGTTAGCCAAAAACATTCAGTACTTC CASSYGQGLAKNIQYF
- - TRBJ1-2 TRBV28 TGTGCCAGCAGTCGAGACAGCCTTTCATTCTATGGCTACACCTTC CASSRDSLSFYGYTF
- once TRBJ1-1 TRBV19 TGTGCCAGTAGTATAGGACCAGGGATCTCTGAAGCTTTCTTT CASSIGPGISEAFF
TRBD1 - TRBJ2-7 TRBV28 TGTGCCAGCAGTTTCGGAGGGACAGGCGCATTTTCCTACGAGCAGTACTTC CASSFGGTGAFSYEQYF
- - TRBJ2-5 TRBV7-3 TGTGCCAGCAGCTTCGGCGGTGGAGAGACCCAGTACTTC CASSFGGGETQYF
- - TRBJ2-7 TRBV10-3 TGTGCCACCCAAACAGGGGAGGCCTACGAGCAGTACTTC CATQTGEAYEQYF
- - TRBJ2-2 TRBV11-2 TGTGCCAGCAGCCGTCGGGGGGCTGGCGGGGAGCTGTTTTTT CASSRRGAGGELFF
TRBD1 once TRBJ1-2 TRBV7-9 TGTGCCAGCAGCTACAGGACAGGGAATATAAGGGGCTATGGCTACACCTTC CASSYRTGNIRGYGYTF
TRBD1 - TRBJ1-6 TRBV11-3 TGTGCCAGCAGCTTGGGACAGAGAGATTCACCCCTCCACTTT CASSLGQRDSPLHF
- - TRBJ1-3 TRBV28 TGTGCCAGCAGTTTCTCCGGGACAATTCGTGGAAACACCATATATTTT CASSFSGTIRGNTIYF
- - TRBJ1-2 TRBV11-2 TGTGCCAGCAGCTCCGCAGCAGGGGCCATTAACTATGGCTACACCTTC CASSSAAGAINYGYTF
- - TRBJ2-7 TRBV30 TGTGCCTGGAGTTTAGGGCAGGGAAGCTCCTACGAGCAGTACTTC CAWSLGQGSSYEQYF
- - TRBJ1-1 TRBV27 TGTGCCAGCAGTTTTCGTTATGGAGGGAACACTGAAGCTTTCTTT CASSFRYGGNTEAFF
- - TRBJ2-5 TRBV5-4 TGTGCCAGCTCAGACAGGCAAGAGACCCAGTACTTC CASSDRQETQYF
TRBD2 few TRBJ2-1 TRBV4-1 TGCGCCAGCAGCTTCCCTCGGACTAGCGGGAGGAGAGTTGAGCAGTTCTTC CASSFPRTSGRRVEQFF
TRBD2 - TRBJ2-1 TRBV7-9 TGTGCCAGCAGCTTAGGCATTCTCTTCGGGGGGGTCGTATACAATGAGCAGTTCTTC CASSLGILFGGVVYNEQFF
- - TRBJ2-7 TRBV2 TGTGCCAGCATGGAGGGTTTGGCCGAGCAGTACTTC CASMEGLAEQYF
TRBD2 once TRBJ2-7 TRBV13 TGTGCCAGCAGCTTACCCCGGGGGAGGGCGTACGAGCAGTACTTC CASSLPRGRAYEQYF
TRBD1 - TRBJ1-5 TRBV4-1 TGCGCCAGCAGCCAAATCGACAGGGCCTATAGCAATCAGCCCCAGCATTTT CASSQIDRAYSNQPQHF